This entry concerns a single T cell receptor (beta chain). Its antigen remains unknown. All the people who gave samples were healthy bone marrow donors. At collection, donors were nominally healthy, but unrecorded immune exposures were probable. This specimen belongs to a study of cytomegalovirus exposure and HLA in healthy donors. PCR primers comprised 60 Vbeta and 13 Jbeta primers. Assay used: immunoSEQ multiplex PCR; TCRdb lists only in-frame clones, some missing. The sample holds about 120,000 clones, about four fifths seen once. Study-wide results and limits: Many donors carried some public TCRs, although rarity characterized most TCR sequences. When the data were analyzed later, several of the most significant clusters appeared to be linked to common viral pathogens.

CDR1 is SNHLY and CDR2 is FYNNEI in the germline V gene. Trimming took 3 bases from V and 8 from J; bases not matched to a gene: 2. This CDR3 is built from 13 residues. Sequenced sample: PBMCs. The chain recombines TRBV2 with TRBJ1-5, with 9 bases fitting TRBD1. The TCR comes from a female donor in good health and CMV-seropositive. CDR3 residues: CASSEDRGEPQHF. As DNA, the CDR3 is TGTGCCAGCAGTGAGGACAGGGGAGAGCCCCAGCATTTT.